The 25 T cell receptor beta chains below all came from one sample that was sequenced in a study of PD-L1 blockade in urothelial cancer. Clones were sequenced by immunoSEQ multiplex PCR, and TCRdb holds only the in-frame ones, with some missing. The table includes tens of thousands of clones, nearly 90% detected once. The specimen comprised PBMCs, sampled around atezolizumab (anti-PD-L1) treatment. These TCRs come from a man aged 55 to 70 with urothelial cancer.

The chain uses TRBV5-1 and TRBJ2-5; 8 bases align to TRBD2. V lost 4 bases, J lost 4 bases, and 12 bases stayed unmatched. The CDR3 is 16 residues long. The germline gives CDR1 SGHRS, CDR2 YFSETQ. DNA for the CDR3: TGCGCCAGCAGCCTACCGAGCGGGGGAGAAGGAGAGACCCAGTACTTC. Its protein is CASSLPSGGEGETQYF.

The chain combines TRBV6-5 with TRBJ1-2; a possible D gene is TRBD1 (5 bases). CDR1 is MNHEY, CDR2 SVGAGI, per germline. The CDR3 has 14 amino acids. Trimming took 3 bases from V and 5 from J, leaving 13 bases between them. In nucleotides, the CDR3 is TGTGCCAGCAGTTATGACAGATTCCCGTATGGCTACACCTTC. Protein sequence: CASSYDRFPYGYTF.

The chain links TRBV11-2 to TRBJ2-6, with a tentative D call TRBD1 (6 bases). The CDR3 runs to 18 residues. From germline, CDR1 is SGHAT and CDR2 FQNNGV. Trimming took off 7 bases at V and 0 bases at J, with 19 bases between the two ends. CDR3 sequence: CASTPLGGRFSGANVLTF. CDR3 in DNA: TGTGCCAGCACCCCCCTAGGGGGAAGGTTCTCTGGGGCCAACGTCCTGACTTTC.

The V call is TRBV7-2, the J call TRBJ2-1, with 8 bases matching TRBD2. The CDR3 has 15 residues. Germline assignment: CDR1 SGHTA and CDR2 FQGNSA. With 5 bases clipped from V and 13 bases from J, the junction kept 16 bases outside the gene matches. CDR3 residues: CASSLGPFGGGLQFF. The DNA of the CDR3 is TGTGCCAGCAGCCTAGGGCCTTTTGGCGGGGGGCTCCAGTTCTTC.

The J gene is TRBJ2-7, the V gene TRBV5-5; possibly TRBD2 for D (7 bases). Trimming took off 3 bases at V and 3 bases at J, with 16 bases between the two ends. Germline CDR1 and CDR2: SGHKS and YYEKEE (reference sequence). This CDR3 has 15 residues. CDR3 sequence: CASSSGGRVYYEQYF. The CDR3 DNA sequence: TGTGCCAGCAGCTCGGGGGGCAGGGTGTACTACGAGCAGTACTTC.

This chain uses TRBV19 with TRBJ1-5; 8 positions agree with TRBD1. Trimming took 5 bases from V and 4 from J; bases not matched to a gene: 4. Germline values: CDR1 LNHDA, CDR2 SQIVND (reference sequence). The CDR3 sequence is 14 residues long. This CDR3 reads CASSVTGGNQPQHF. Here the CDR3 DNA reads TGTGCCAGTAGTGTTACAGGGGGGAATCAGCCCCAGCATTTT.

This chain connects TRBV30 to TRBJ1-5; D gene ambiguous. Trimming cost V 1 base and J 4 bases, with 8 bases left between them. The CDR3 totals 13 residues. Germline loops: CDR1 GTSNPN, CDR2 SVGIG (reference sequence). The CDR3 loop reads CAWSESLNQPQHF. The CDR3 DNA follows: TGTGCCTGGAGTGAATCTTTAAATCAGCCCCAGCATTTT.

This clone occurred a few times. The V call is TRBV18, the J call TRBJ2-7, with TRBD1 identical over 11 bases. Trimming took 3 bases from V and 0 from J; bases not matched to a gene: 7. The CDR3 sequence is 17 residues long. Germline CDR1 and CDR2: KGHSH and LQKENI. This CDR3 reads CASSPSGTGGYSYEQYF. CDR3 nucleotides: TGTGCCAGCTCACCCTCCGGGACAGGGGGGTACTCCTACGAGCAGTACTTC.

This chain joins TRBV11-3 and TRBJ2-2, with D maybe TRBD2 (6 bases). This CDR3 comprises 14 residues. V shed 5 bases and J shed 5 bases, with 12 bases lying between them. Germline V gives CDR1 SGHNT, CDR2 YENEEA. This CDR3 is CASSLRLETGELFF. In DNA form, the CDR3 reads TGTGCCAGCAGCCTCCGACTAGAGACCGGGGAGCTGTTTTTT.

This clone was detected a few times. The chain links TRBV5-6 to TRBJ1-2; D perhaps matches TRBD1 (6 bases). Trimming pared 4 bases from V and 3 bases from J, leaving 16 bases between. The CDR3 is 15 residues long. The V gene's germline CDR1 is SGHDT and CDR2 YYEEEE. The CDR3: CASSVYRVSDYGYTF. The CDR3 nucleotides are TGTGCCAGCAGCGTATACAGGGTATCTGACTATGGCTACACCTTC. Full variable domain (missing parts from reference TRBV5-6 and TRBJ1-2): DAGVTQSPTHLIKTRGQQVTLRCSPKSGHDTVSWYQQALGQGPQFIFQYYEEEERQRGNFPDRFSGHQFPNYSSELNVNALLLGDSALYLCASSVYRVSDYGYTFGSGTRLTVV.

The chain couples TRBV11-1 to TRBJ2-7; 7 nucleotides agree with TRBD1. Germline CDR1 SGHAT, CDR2 FQDESV (reference sequence). With V trimmed by 1 base and J by 4 bases, 10 bases remained unmatched. This CDR3 has 16 residues. Here the CDR3 DNA reads TGTGCCAGCAGCTTAGATCTATCGGGGACAGAATACGAGCAGTACTTC. Translated, it gives CASSLDLSGTEYEQYF.

V usage is TRBV7-2 and J usage is TRBJ1-1; D is perhaps TRBD1 (5 bases). The CDR3 extends over 15 amino acids. Germline CDR1 reads SGHTA; CDR2 reads FQGNSA. V lost 0 bases and J lost 5, with 13 bases in between. The CDR3 DNA is TGTGCCAGCAGCTTAGCTGTGTATGGGGGGACTGAAGCTTTCTTT. Protein: CASSLAVYGGTEAFF. The full variable domain, in which reference TRBV7-2 and TRBJ1-1 provide the parts outside the CDR3, is GAGVSQSPSNKVTEKGKDVELRCDPISGHTALYWYRQSLGQGLEFLIYFQGNSAPDKSGLPSDRFSAERTGGSVSTLTIQRTQQEDSAVYLCASSLAVYGGTEAFFGQGTRLTVV.

The chain employs TRBV18 and TRBJ1-1; no definite D call. The germline gives CDR1 KGHSH, CDR2 LQKENI. This CDR3 region has 15 residues. V was cut by 3 bases and J by 1 base, with 12 bases left in between. CDR3 amino acids: CASSPETRPNTEAFF. In nucleotides, the CDR3 is TGTGCCAGCTCACCTGAGACACGACCGAACACTGAAGCTTTCTTT.

The chain has TRBV7-2 and TRBJ2-3, with 8 bases identical to TRBD1. The V gene's germline CDR1 is SGHTA and CDR2 FQGNSA. This CDR3 has 16 residues. V lost 4 bases, J lost 3 bases, and 9 bases stayed unmatched. This chain's CDR3 is CASSSFPRGRTDTQYF. The CDR3 nucleotides read TGTGCCAGCAGCTCCTTCCCCAGGGGGCGAACAGATACGCAGTATTTT.

The J gene is TRBJ1-1, the V gene TRBV5-4; possible D gene TRBD1, 6 bases. CDR1 SGHNT and CDR2 YYREEE come from the germline V gene (reference sequence). CDR3 length: 15 residues. Trimming cost V 4 bases and J 6 bases, with 19 bases left between them. The CDR3 spells CASSPQQGIRAEAFF. The CDR3 DNA follows: TGTGCCAGCAGCCCCCAACAGGGAATTAGGGCTGAAGCTTTCTTT.

The chain combines TRBV5-6 with TRBJ2-5, with a possible D match to TRBD2 (5 bases). Between the trimmed V and J ends, which lost 0 bases and 4 bases, there was a span of 13 bases. Per germline, CDR1 SGHDT and CDR2 YYEEEE. This CDR3 has 15 residues. This chain's CDR3 is CASSLGAARGETQYF. The CDR3 nucleotides are TGTGCCAGCAGCTTGGGAGCGGCGAGAGGAGAGACCCAGTACTTC.

CDR3 nucleotides: TGCAGTGCGCGACATTACGAGCAGTACTTC. Amino acid sequence: CSARHYEQYF. The chain uses TRBV20-1 and TRBJ2-7; D remains unclear. V dropped 6 bases and J dropped 4 bases, with 7 bases sitting between them. The V gene's germline CDR1 is DFQATT and CDR2 SNEGSKA (reference sequence). CDR3 length: 10 amino acids.

The chain employs TRBV5-1 and TRBJ2-1, with 9 bases aligning to TRBD1. V lost 5 bases, J lost 6 bases, and 9 bases stayed unmatched. This CDR3 has 15 residues. The germline V gene has CDR1 SGHRS and CDR2 YFSETQ. CDR3 in amino acids: CASRPETGGSNEQFF. The CDR3 coding sequence is TGCGCCAGCAGGCCCGAGACAGGGGGTAGCAATGAGCAGTTCTTC.

The gene calls are TRBV7-2 and TRBJ1-5, with D maybe TRBD1 (6 bases). The CDR3 runs 15 residues. V lost 0 bases and J 2 bases, leaving 8 bases between the germline ends. Germline CDR1 is SGHTA and CDR2 is FQGNSA. The CDR3 DNA follows: TGTGCCAGCAGCTTAGCCAGGGGTGGCAATCAGCCCCAGCATTTT. Protein product: CASSLARGGNQPQHF.

This clone has a single count. V and J are TRBV2 and TRBJ1-3, with 8 bases matching TRBD1. With 8 bases clipped from V and 3 bases from J, the junction kept 3 bases outside the gene matches. The CDR3 is made up of 13 amino acids. CDR1 is SNHLY, CDR2 FYNNEI, per germline. CDR3 coding DNA: TGTGCCAGCGCACAGGGGGTTGGAAACACCATATATTTT. Translating gives CASAQGVGNTIYF. Drawing the rest from reference TRBV2 and TRBJ1-3, the complete variable domain is EPEVTQTPSHQVTQMGQEVILRCVPISNHLYFYWYRQILGQKVEFLVSFYNNEISEKSEIFDDQFSVERPDGSNFTLKIRSTKLEDSAMYFCASAQGVGNTIYFGEGSWLTVV.

V gene TRBV30 combines with J gene TRBJ1-5; possibly TRBD1 for D (6 bases). The CDR3 has 13 amino acids. V lost 2 bases and J 6 bases, leaving 11 bases between the germline ends. Germline V lookup: CDR1 GTSNPN, CDR2 SVGIG (reference sequence). The CDR3 is CAWSTQGPQPQHF. The CDR3 DNA follows: TGTGCCTGGAGTACACAGGGCCCTCAGCCCCAGCATTTT.

This clone has just a few counts. V is TRBV30 and J is TRBJ2-5, with D possibly TRBD2 on 6 matching bases. V was trimmed by 5 bases and J by 4 bases, leaving 17 bases between them. Looked up from germline, CDR1 is GTSNPN and CDR2 is SVGIG (reference sequence). CDR3 length: 14 residues. The DNA for the CDR3 is TGTGCCTGGGGGAAGGGACTCGCAATAGAGACCCAGTACTTC. Translating gives CAWGKGLAIETQYF.

The chain links TRBV7-9 to TRBJ2-2; 7 bases match TRBD2. The CDR3 is made up of 16 amino acids. CDR1 and CDR2 from the germline V gene are SEHNR and FQNEAQ (reference sequence). V lost 7 bases and J lost 7; bases outside the gene matches: 15. The CDR3: CASIPGGLGISGELFF. Written as DNA, the CDR3 is TGTGCCAGCATCCCGGGGGGTCTCGGTATCAGCGGGGAGCTGTTTTTT. Full variable domain (missing parts from reference TRBV7-9 and TRBJ2-2): DTGVSQNPRHKITKRGQNVTFRCDPISEHNRLYWYRQTLGQGPEFLTYFQNEAQLEKSRLLSDRFSAERPKGSFSTLEIQRTEQGDSAMYLCASIPGGLGISGELFFGEGSRLTVL.

The chain combines TRBV6-6 with TRBJ1-3, with 8 bases lining up with TRBD1. With V trimmed by 6 bases and J by 2 bases, 6 bases remained unmatched. The CDR3 runs 15 residues. Germline loops: CDR1 MNHNY, CDR2 SVGAGI (reference sequence). The CDR3, as DNA: TGTGCCAGCAGGGATCAGGACAGGGCTGGAAACACCATATATTTT. Translation gives CASRDQDRAGNTIYF.

This clone was observed a few times. This chain connects TRBV29-1 to TRBJ2-3; no definite D call. The length of the CDR3 is 12 residues. Trimming pared 4 bases from V and 0 bases from J, leaving 5 bases between. The germline CDR1 and CDR2 sequences are SQVTM and ANQGSEA. CDR3 protein: CSVGGSTDTQYF. The CDR3 coding sequence is TGCAGCGTTGGAGGTAGCACAGATACGCAGTATTTT.